Reported below is one T cell receptor beta chain. As yet, its antigen is unknown. These data are taken from a study of memory CD4+ T cells and cytomegalovirus serostatus. Study-wide results and limits: Of 150 to 200 reported CMV TCRbeta sequences, some 67 were found in memory CD4+ repertoires.

V dropped 10 bases and J dropped 3 bases, with 19 bases sitting between them. The germline CDR1 and CDR2 sequences are LNHDA and SQIVND (reference sequence). The CDR3 loop spans 15 amino acids. The sort gate was single viable CD3+CD4+CD8-CD45RO+ cells for memory CD4+ T cells. In the source study's methods: After removing out-of-frame reads, under 2.5 million distinct TCRbeta sequences remained. Profiling relied on immunoSEQ multiplex PCR, and the TCRdb table lists in-frame clones only, not all of them. V and J calls and clone size follow that table, whereas D and trimming were derived from the DNA. The table lists under 55,000 clones, around four fifths of them singletons, with 2% in the top ten.

Material for sequencing was memory CD4+ T cells from blood. The TCR originated in an adult in good health and CMV-seropositive. V gene TRBV19 combines with J gene TRBJ1-5, with no clear D. CDR3 sequence (DNA): TGTGCCACTTTGCCGGATCGACGGACCAATCAGCCCCAGCATTTT. Protein product: CATLPDRRTNQPQHF.